This TCR beta chain originates from a study of blood T cell repertoires in COVID-19. Germline loops: CDR1 KGHDR, CDR2 SFDVKD. Trimming took off 4 bases at V and 8 bases at J, with 7 bases between the two ends. This CDR3 has 11 residues. Libraries were prepared by immunoSEQ multiplex PCR; TCRdb keeps only in-frame clonotypes and omits some of them. This repertoire shows about 98,000 clones, about nine tenths found once; its top ten account for 4% to 4.5%. The receptor was derived from a man aged 18 to 35 with acute or convalescent COVID-19. The chain couples TRBV24-1 to TRBJ1-2; D call uncertain. Sequencing input: peripheral blood. CDR3 protein: CATSEGLGYTF. The CDR3 DNA is TGTGCCACCAGTGAGGGCTTGGGCTACACCTTC.